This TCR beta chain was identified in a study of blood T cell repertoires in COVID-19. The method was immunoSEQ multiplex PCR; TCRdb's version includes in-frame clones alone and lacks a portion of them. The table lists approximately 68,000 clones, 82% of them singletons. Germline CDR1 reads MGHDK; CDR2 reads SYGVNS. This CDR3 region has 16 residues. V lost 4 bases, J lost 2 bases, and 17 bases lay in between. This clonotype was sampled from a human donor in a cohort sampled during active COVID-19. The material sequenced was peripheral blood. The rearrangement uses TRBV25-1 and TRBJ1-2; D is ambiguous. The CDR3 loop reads CASSAAAPGQNYGYTF. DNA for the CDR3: TGTGCCAGCAGTGCCGCCGCCCCAGGCCAGAACTATGGCTACACCTTC.